The rows below give T cell receptor beta chains drawn from one sample of a study of T cells in lung cancer brain metastases. Produced via immunoSEQ multiplex PCR; TCRdb's table is partial and in-frame only. The sample consists of about 4,900 clones, 84% of them appearing once. The sequencing input was tumor tissue from the primary lung tumor. All receptors come from a woman between 45 and 65 years old with non-small cell lung cancer. CDR3s include the opening cysteine and the closing phenylalanine or tryptophan. A D gene is named only where the DNA matches it firmly. Only some rows state a clone size, as once, few, many or a class for expanded clones.

j_call clone_size v_call d_call cdr3_nt cdr3_aa
TRBJ1-2 NA TRBV6-5 NA TGTGCCACCCTGTCCCCGGATGGCTACACCTTC CATLSPDGYTF
TRBJ1-2 NA TRBV5-5 NA TGTGCCAGCAGCTTGTTTGGCGGGGCTAACTATGGCTACACCTTC CASSLFGGANYGYTF
TRBJ1-6 NA TRBV23-1 TRBD1 TGCGCCAACAGTAAAATCTGGACAGGGAATTCACCCCTCCACTTT CANSKIWTGNSPLHF
TRBJ2-7 NA TRBV27 NA TGTGCCAGCAGTTTAAGGCCGGGACTCCCTGCCCTCAACGAGCAGTACTTC CASSLRPGLPALNEQYF
TRBJ1-6 NA TRBV4-1 NA TGCGCCAGCAGCCAAGCGGAACCCGACGGAGCCCTCCACTTT CASSQAEPDGALHF
TRBJ2-5 NA TRBV7-9 NA TGTGCCAGCAGCCCCGCGAAAGAGACCCAGTACTTC CASSPAKETQYF
TRBJ2-1 NA TRBV7-2 TRBD2 TGTGCCAGCAGCTCGGATAGCGGGAGGATTTACAATGAGCAGTTCTTC CASSSDSGRIYNEQFF
TRBJ1-2 NA TRBV9 NA TGTGCCAGCAGCGTAGACTACCGTACGGATTCTAACTATGGCTACACCTTC CASSVDYRTDSNYGYTF
TRBJ1-3 NA TRBV5-1 TRBD1 TGCGCCAGCAGCTTAGGGGGCTCTACTGGAAACACCATATATTTT CASSLGGSTGNTIYF
TRBJ1-6 NA TRBV7-2 NA TGTGCCAGCAGCCCAACCGACAGGCATTCACCCCTCCACTTT CASSPTDRHSPLHF
TRBJ2-5 few TRBV5-1 TRBD1 TGCGCCAGCAGCTTGGGGGGACAGGGGGCCCAAGAGACCCAGTACTTC CASSLGGQGAQETQYF
TRBJ1-3 NA TRBV2 NA TGTGCCACCGGCGGGGTCAGCTCTGGAAACACCATATATTTT CATGGVSSGNTIYF
TRBJ2-7 NA TRBV18 TRBD1 TGTGCCAGCTCACCTGGGACAGCTTCCTACGAGCAGTACTTC CASSPGTASYEQYF
TRBJ1-2 NA TRBV5-4 NA TGTGCCAGCAGCTTAAACTACTATGGCTACACCTTC CASSLNYYGYTF
TRBJ2-2 once TRBV5-6 NA TGTGCCAGCAAATTGGGTGTTCACCGGATCGGGGAGCTGTTTTTT CASKLGVHRIGELFF
TRBJ2-3 NA TRBV10-2 NA TGCGCCAGCAGTGTTCCCCTCGTCCGTCTTCATACGCAGTATTTT CASSVPLVRLHTQYF
TRBJ1-2 once TRBV5-4 NA TGTGCCAGCAGTCTTCAGGCGGGGGAGGGCTACACCTTC CASSLQAGEGYTF
TRBJ2-5 NA TRBV21-1 NA TGTGCTAGCAGCAAAGCCCACGCGGTAGAGGAGACCCAGTACTTC CASSKAHAVEETQYF
TRBJ2-3 NA TRBV5-6 TRBD1 TGTGCCAGCAGCCCACAGGGGGCTAGGAGCACAGATACGCAGTATTTT CASSPQGARSTDTQYF
TRBJ2-4 NA TRBV5-4 NA TGTGCCAGCAGCTTGTTTTCGATTAGCTCTTTGGCCAAAAACATTCAGTACTTC CASSLFSISSLAKNIQYF
TRBJ1-2 once TRBV19 NA TGTGCCAGCACAAGCGTAGTCTATGGCTACACCTTC CASTSVVYGYTF
TRBJ1-3 NA TRBV2 TRBD1 TGTGCCAGCAATTATGGACAGGGAACTGGAAACACCATATATTTT CASNYGQGTGNTIYF
TRBJ2-7 NA TRBV27 NA TGTGCCAGCAGCCCACAGGTTCTTTCCTACGAGCAGTACTTC CASSPQVLSYEQYF
TRBJ2-2 NA TRBV5-4 TRBD1 TGTGCCAGCAGCTGGCGGGACAGGGGCGGTAGCGGGGAACTGTTTTTT CASSWRDRGGSGELFF
TRBJ2-7 NA TRBV5-1 NA TGCGCCAGCAGCTTGGGGTCGGCGTTTGACGAGCAGTACTTC CASSLGSAFDEQYF
TRBJ2-7 NA TRBV2 NA TGTGCCAGCAGGGTGCTCCCGCCCAACGAGCAGTACTTC CASRVLPPNEQYF
TRBJ1-1 few TRBV30 NA TGTGCCTGGCGTGAAGGGCGTACTGAAGCTTTCTTT CAWREGRTEAFF
TRBJ1-5 NA TRBV5-5 NA TGTGCCAGCAGCCCGAGTCCGGACACTTATCAGCCCCAGCATTTT CASSPSPDTYQPQHF
TRBJ2-7 NA TRBV2 NA TGTGCCAGCAGGGCCGGGACCTCTCTCGAGCAGTACTTC CASRAGTSLEQYF
TRBJ1-3 few TRBV6-6 NA TGTGCCAGCAGCCGCCACAGGGCTGGAAACACCATATATTTT CASSRHRAGNTIYF
TRBJ2-6 once TRBV7-9 NA TGTGCCAGCAGCTTTGAACGTGACAGAAAAAGCTCTGGGGCCAACGTCCTGACTTTC CASSFERDRKSSGANVLTF
TRBJ2-7 NA TRBV5-6 TRBD1 TGTGCCAGCAGCTTAGACAGGGGAGACCTATCCTACGAGCAGTACTTC CASSLDRGDLSYEQYF
TRBJ1-5 NA TRBV7-9 NA TGTGCCAGCAGCTGGACCGAGGTGCCTGATCAGCCCCAGCATTTT CASSWTEVPDQPQHF
TRBJ2-6 NA TRBV5-6 NA TGTGCCAGCAGCTTGCCCGGAAGTGGGGCCAACGTCCTGACTTTC CASSLPGSGANVLTF